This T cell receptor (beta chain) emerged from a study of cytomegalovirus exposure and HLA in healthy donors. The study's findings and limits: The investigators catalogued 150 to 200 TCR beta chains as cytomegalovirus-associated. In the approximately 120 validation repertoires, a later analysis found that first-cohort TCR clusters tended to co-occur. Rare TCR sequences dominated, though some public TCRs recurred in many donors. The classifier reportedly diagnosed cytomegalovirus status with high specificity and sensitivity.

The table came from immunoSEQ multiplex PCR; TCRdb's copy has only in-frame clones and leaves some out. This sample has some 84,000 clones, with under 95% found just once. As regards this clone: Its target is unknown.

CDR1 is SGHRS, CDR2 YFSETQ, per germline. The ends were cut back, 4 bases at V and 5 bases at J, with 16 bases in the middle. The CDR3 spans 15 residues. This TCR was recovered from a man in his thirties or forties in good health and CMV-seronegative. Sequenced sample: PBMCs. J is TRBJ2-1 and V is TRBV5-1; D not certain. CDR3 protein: CASSGTTVLNNEQFF. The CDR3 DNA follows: TGCGCCAGCAGCGGAACTACTGTTCTTAACAATGAGCAGTTCTTC.